This record concerns one T cell receptor beta chain sequence. Its antigen is as yet unknown. Trimming shortened V by 2 bases and J by 6 bases, and 8 bases separated the two germline ends. Germline V gene data show CDR1 as LGHNT and CDR2 as FRNRAP. The CDR3 loop spans 13 amino acids. The entry originates in a study of early T cells in non-severe SARS-CoV-2 infection. Study at large: Sequencing of unsorted whole blood was done on bulk RNA, leaving chains unpaired.

Study outcomes and limitations: Using VDJdb, the matching emphasized anti-spike CD8 responses while missing private and CD4 specificities.

Individual cDNA molecules received unique molecular identifiers during library preparation. TCRdb independently ran MiXCR on the 5' RACE reads; one entry per CDR3 protein. Seen here are some 30,000 distinct CDR3 sequences, roughly 6.6% observed once, and the top ten hold 30% to 45%. The specimen was whole blood. This clonotype originated in an adult who was a healthcare worker with PCR-confirmed SARS-CoV-2 infection or an uninfected control (not recorded which). V gene TRBV12-5 combines with J gene TRBJ2-1; D is ambiguous. CDR3 protein: CASGLIQGNEQFF. The CDR3 nucleotides read TGTGCTAGTGGTTTGATTCAAGGCAATGAGCAGTTCTTC.